Listed below are T cell receptor beta chains from one sample, sequenced in a study of T cells in Graves' hyperthyroidism and ophthalmopathy. TCRdb analysed the multiplex PCR reads with MiXCR anew, one entry per CDR3 protein. The sample records roughly 630,000 distinct CDR3 sequences, around 16% being singletons. Sequencing was done on a sample of blood. The receptors stem from a woman aged 30 to 39 with Graves' hyperthyroidism. Both conserved end residues are part of each CDR3. Fields, in order: J gene, clone size, D gene, V gene, CDR3 DNA, CDR3 protein. D genes are given only for firm matches. Size values are once, few and many counts, or a class for expanded clones, and some rows have none.

J gene: TRBJ2-5; clone size: .; D gene: .; V gene: TRBV19; CDR3 DNA: TGTGCCAGTAGTATAGGTAGGAGGGCGCAAGAGACCCAATACTTC; CDR3 protein: CASSIGRRAQETQYF
J gene: TRBJ2-1; clone size: few; D gene: TRBD2; V gene: TRBV20-1; CDR3 DNA: TGCAGTGCTAGGCGGACTAGCGGGGGTTACAATGAGCAGTTCTTC; CDR3 protein: CSARRTSGGYNEQFF
J gene: TRBJ2-4; clone size: many; D gene: .; V gene: TRBV3-1; CDR3 DNA: TGTGCCAGCAGCCAAGAAGAGGGCTACAAAAACATTCAGTACTTC; CDR3 protein: CASSQEEGYKNIQYF
J gene: TRBJ1-4; clone size: many; D gene: TRBD1; V gene: TRBV27; CDR3 DNA: TGTGCCAGCAGTTCGGTACAGGGGAATGAAAAACTGTTTTTT; CDR3 protein: CASSSVQGNEKLFF
J gene: TRBJ2-5; clone size: .; D gene: .; V gene: TRBV6-9; CDR3 DNA: TGTGCCAGCAGTTGCGGGGTAGCCGAGACCCAGTACTTC; CDR3 protein: CASSCGVAETQYF
J gene: TRBJ2-1; clone size: many; D gene: .; V gene: TRBV11-2; CDR3 DNA: TGTGCCAGCAGCTTAGATCCGGTAGGGGATGAGCAGTTCTTC; CDR3 protein: CASSLDPVGDEQFF
J gene: TRBJ1-2; clone size: few; D gene: TRBD1; V gene: TRBV10-2; CDR3 DNA: TGCGCCAGCTCGGACAGGGGTGTCTATGGCTACACCTTC; CDR3 protein: CASSDRGVYGYTF
J gene: TRBJ2-1; clone size: many; D gene: .; V gene: TRBV12-3/TRBV12-4; CDR3 DNA: TGTGCCAGCCGCGGGCTCGACTCCTACAATGAGCAGTTCTTC; CDR3 protein: CASRGLDSYNEQFF
J gene: TRBJ2-6; clone size: many; D gene: .; V gene: TRBV4-3; CDR3 DNA: TGCGCCAGCAGCCAAGAAGCTCTCTCTGGGGCCAACGTCCTGACTTTC; CDR3 protein: CASSQEALSGANVLTF
J gene: TRBJ1-5; clone size: many; D gene: .; V gene: TRBV6-1; CDR3 DNA: TGTGCCAGCAGGAGGGCTTCCAGGGGACAGCCCCAGCATTTT; CDR3 protein: CASRRASRGQPQHF
J gene: TRBJ2-5; clone size: .; D gene: .; V gene: TRBV13; CDR3 DNA: TGTGCCAGCCAACAAATTGGGGCGGAGAAAGAGACCCAGTACTTC; CDR3 protein: CASQQIGAEKETQYF
J gene: TRBJ2-3; clone size: many; D gene: TRBD2; V gene: TRBV29-1; CDR3 DNA: TGCAGCGTTGAAGGACTAGCGGGAGGACCGCGGTATTTT; CDR3 protein: CSVEGLAGGPRYF
J gene: TRBJ1-6; clone size: many; D gene: TRBD1; V gene: TRBV2; CDR3 DNA: TGTGCCAGCAGTGAAGCACCCGTAGCGACAGGGGTTTCACCCCTCCACTTT; CDR3 protein: CASSEAPVATGVSPLHF
J gene: TRBJ2-1; clone size: .; D gene: .; V gene: TRBV19; CDR3 DNA: TGTGCCAGTAGTACCACCGCTGTCCATGAGCAGTTCTTC; CDR3 protein: CASSTTAVHEQFF
J gene: TRBJ1-1; clone size: many; D gene: .; V gene: TRBV7-2; CDR3 DNA: TGTGCCAGCAGCTTAACCTGGGGAACTGAAGCTTTCTTT; CDR3 protein: CASSLTWGTEAFF
J gene: TRBJ2-3; clone size: many; D gene: .; V gene: TRBV24-1; CDR3 DNA: TGTGCCACCAGCGACACAGATACGCAGTATTTT; CDR3 protein: CATSDTDTQYF
J gene: TRBJ2-7; clone size: few; D gene: TRBD2; V gene: TRBV7-2; CDR3 DNA: TGTGCCAGCAGCCTTCTGTCCAGCGGGAGATACGAGCAGTACTTC; CDR3 protein: CASSLLSSGRYEQYF
J gene: TRBJ2-7; clone size: many; D gene: TRBD2; V gene: TRBV6-2/TRBV6-3; CDR3 DNA: TGTGCCAGCAGTTTTGGGGGAGGGACCTACGAGCAGTACTTC; CDR3 protein: CASSFGGGTYEQYF
J gene: TRBJ2-7; clone size: .; D gene: .; V gene: TRBV29-1; CDR3 DNA: TGCAGCGTTGAATTCACAGACTCCTACGAGCAGTACTTC; CDR3 protein: CSVEFTDSYEQYF
J gene: TRBJ2-7; clone size: few; D gene: TRBD1; V gene: TRBV19; CDR3 DNA: TGTGCCAGTAGTATTGGGGGACAGTACGAGCAGTACTTC; CDR3 protein: CASSIGGQYEQYF
J gene: TRBJ2-7; clone size: .; D gene: .; V gene: TRBV5-1; CDR3 DNA: TGCGCCAGCAGCTTATGGGAGTTTTCTTCCGAGCAGTACTTC; CDR3 protein: CASSLWEFSSEQYF
J gene: TRBJ1-5; clone size: .; D gene: .; V gene: TRBV5-1; CDR3 DNA: TGCGCCAGCAGCTCGCCGGCGCAGAAAAGCAATCAGCCCCAGCATTTT; CDR3 protein: CASSSPAQKSNQPQHF
J gene: TRBJ2-1; clone size: few; D gene: .; V gene: TRBV19; CDR3 DNA: TGTGCCAGTAGTCCCGCGGACCCGGAACCTGGTGGTGAGCAGTTCTTC; CDR3 protein: CASSPADPEPGGEQFF
J gene: TRBJ2-1; clone size: .; D gene: TRBD1; V gene: TRBV19; CDR3 DNA: TGTGCCAGTAGTAATAACAGGGGGCTCGGCAATGAGCAGTTCTTC; CDR3 protein: CASSNNRGLGNEQFF
J gene: TRBJ1-1; clone size: many; D gene: .; V gene: TRBV6-2/TRBV6-3; CDR3 DNA: TGTGCCAGCAGTTATCAGGGAATTACTGAAGCTTTCTTT; CDR3 protein: CASSYQGITEAFF
J gene: TRBJ2-7; clone size: many; D gene: .; V gene: TRBV7-2; CDR3 DNA: TGTGCCAGCAGCTTTGGCCCTTTAGCGGCCGGCTACGAGCAGTACTTC; CDR3 protein: CASSFGPLAAGYEQYF
J gene: TRBJ1-2; clone size: few; D gene: .; V gene: TRBV10-3; CDR3 DNA: TGTGCCATCAGTGAGTACCAGGGAAACTATGGCTACACCTTC; CDR3 protein: CAISEYQGNYGYTF
J gene: TRBJ2-5; clone size: many; D gene: .; V gene: TRBV28; CDR3 DNA: TGTGCCAGCAGTGGGGGACGGGGGAGCAAAGAGACCCAGTACTTC; CDR3 protein: CASSGGRGSKETQYF
J gene: TRBJ1-5; clone size: many; D gene: TRBD1; V gene: TRBV18; CDR3 DNA: TGTGCCAGCTCGACAGGGGAGAATCAGCCCCAGCATTTT; CDR3 protein: CASSTGENQPQHF
J gene: TRBJ2-3; clone size: many; D gene: .; V gene: TRBV7-9; CDR3 DNA: TGTGCCAGCAGCTCCCGGGACATAACAGATACGCAGTATTTT; CDR3 protein: CASSSRDITDTQYF
J gene: TRBJ1-5; clone size: many; D gene: .; V gene: TRBV28; CDR3 DNA: TGTGCCAGCAGTGGACAGACGAATCAGCCCCAGCATTTT; CDR3 protein: CASSGQTNQPQHF
J gene: TRBJ1-1; clone size: few; D gene: TRBD1; V gene: TRBV10-3; CDR3 DNA: TGTGCCATCAGTGTTACAGGGGAGAACACTGAAGCTTTCTTT; CDR3 protein: CAISVTGENTEAFF
J gene: TRBJ2-1; clone size: many; D gene: .; V gene: TRBV20-1; CDR3 DNA: TGCAGTGCTAGATCACGCCAGGGTTTGGTCTCCTACAATGAGCAGTTCTTC; CDR3 protein: CSARSRQGLVSYNEQFF
J gene: TRBJ2-1; clone size: .; D gene: TRBD2; V gene: TRBV4-1; CDR3 DNA: TGCGCCAGCAGCCAAGATCCGACGGGACTAAGCTACAATGAGCAGTTCTTC; CDR3 protein: CASSQDPTGLSYNEQFF
J gene: TRBJ2-1; clone size: few; D gene: TRBD1; V gene: TRBV18; CDR3 DNA: TGTGCCAGCTCACCACCGAAAGGGGGCGCCCACAATGAGCAGTTCTTC; CDR3 protein: CASSPPKGGAHNEQFF
J gene: TRBJ2-2; clone size: many; D gene: TRBD2; V gene: TRBV20-1; CDR3 DNA: TGCAGTGCTGGGACTAGCGGGACCGGGGAGCTGTTTTTT; CDR3 protein: CSAGTSGTGELFF
J gene: TRBJ2-5; clone size: many; D gene: TRBD2; V gene: TRBV30; CDR3 DNA: TGTGCCTGGACTACTAGCGGGACTAGCGGAGAGACCCAGTACTTC; CDR3 protein: CAWTTSGTSGETQYF
J gene: TRBJ2-3; clone size: many; D gene: TRBD2; V gene: TRBV28; CDR3 DNA: TGTGCCAGCAGGTTACGGACCGGGACTAACACAGATACGCAGTATTTT; CDR3 protein: CASRLRTGTNTDTQYF